A single sample is the source of the 14 T cell receptor beta chains below, sequenced in a study of regulatory and conventional T cells in RAG deficiency. Generated by immunoSEQ multiplex PCR, the TCRdb table keeps only in-frame clones and is missing some. In the table there are 30,000 to 40,000 clones, approximately 91% of which are singletons. These data are also associated with another study on regulatory T cells. In that study: Amplification used 52 TRBV primers and 13 TRBJ primers.

The sequencing input was CD8+ T cells sorted from blood. The receptors here all came from a human donor in good health.

The chain employs TRBV18 and TRBJ1-1, with D possibly matching TRBD1 (5 bases). The V gene lost 3 bases and the J gene lost 0 bases, with 5 bases spanning the gap. This CDR3 has 13 residues. CDR1 KGHSH and CDR2 LQKENI come from the germline V gene. The CDR3 DNA sequence: TGTGCCAGCTCACCGGACATGAACACTGAAGCTTTCTTT. Its protein product is CASSPDMNTEAFF.

The chain employs TRBV9 and TRBJ2-7; D might be TRBD1 or TRBD2, each matching 5 bases. CDR1 and CDR2 (germline): SGDLS, YYNGEE. Trimming took off 0 bases at V and 5 bases at J, with 18 bases between the two ends. The CDR3 totals 16 residues. In nucleotides, the CDR3 is TGTGCCAGCAGCGTAGGCGCCGGGACCTCCGGGGACGAGCAGTACTTC. It specifies CASSVGAGTSGDEQYF.

V gene TRBV19 combines with J gene TRBJ2-7; 9 bases match TRBD2. Losses at the gene ends were 5 bases for V and 4 bases for J; bases not matched to a gene: 0. This CDR3 spans 12 amino acids. The V gene's germline CDR1 is LNHDA and CDR2 SQIVND (reference sequence). The CDR3 sequence: CASSLAGYEQYF. The CDR3 nucleotides read TGTGCCAGTAGTCTAGCGGGATACGAGCAGTACTTC.

The chain combines TRBV7-9 with TRBJ2-1; D call uncertain. V lost 6 bases and J lost 0, with 9 bases in between. Germline CDR1 and CDR2: SEHNR and FQNEAQ (reference sequence). The CDR3 has 14 residues. Here the CDR3 DNA reads TGTGCCAGCAGTAACGACTTCTCCTACAATGAGCAGTTCTTC. It specifies CASSNDFSYNEQFF. Full variable domain (remainder filled in from reference TRBV7-9 and TRBJ2-1): DTGVSQNPRHKITKRGQNVTFRCDPISEHNRLYWYRQTLGQGPEFLTYFQNEAQLEKSRLLSDRFSAERPKGSFSTLEIQRTEQGDSAMYLCASSNDFSYNEQFFGPGTRLTVL.

The rearrangement uses TRBV6-5 and TRBJ2-7; 8 nucleotides agree with TRBD1. Germline V CDR1 and CDR2: MNHEY, SVGAGI. This CDR3 is built from 14 residues. The trim removed 5 bases at V and 2 bases at J, leaving 5 bases unmatched. The CDR3 DNA is TGTGCCAGCAGTCCGGGACAGGAAGCCTACGAGCAGTACTTC. Its translation is CASSPGQEAYEQYF.

J is TRBJ1-2 and V is TRBV18; unclear D gene. The germline V gene encodes CDR1 KGHSH and CDR2 LQKENI. Between the trimmed V and J ends, which lost 3 bases and 0 bases, there was a span of 8 bases. The CDR3 spans 14 residues. Written as DNA, the CDR3 is TGTGCCAGCTCACCCGAGGAGACTAACTATGGCTACACCTTC. Its protein product is CASSPEETNYGYTF.

The CDR3 DNA sequence: TGTGCCAGCAGCGTAGCTGGAGGGAACACCGGGGAGCTGTTTTTT. Its translation: CASSVAGGNTGELFF. The V call is TRBV9, the J call TRBJ2-2; possibly TRBD2 for D (5 bases). With 0 bases removed from V and 1 base from J, the gap between germline ends came to 7 bases. The CDR3 extends over 15 amino acids. CDR1 and CDR2 (germline): SGDLS, YYNGEE.

The V gene is TRBV6-5, the J gene TRBJ1-2; D might be TRBD1 (5 bases). The CDR3 has 12 residues. The germline V and J ends were trimmed by 6 bases and 4 bases, with 9 bases remaining between them. Looked up from germline, CDR1 is MNHEY and CDR2 is SVGAGI. The CDR3 reads CASRDSLYGYTF. DNA of the CDR3: TGTGCCAGCAGAGACAGTCTCTATGGCTACACCTTC.

V is TRBV4-1 and J is TRBJ1-2; the match to TRBD1 covers 10 bases. This CDR3 spans 16 amino acids. Germline values: CDR1 MGHRA, CDR2 YSYEKL. V lost 0 bases and J lost 8; bases outside the gene matches: 9. The CDR3 nucleotides are TGCGCCAGCAGCCAAGATGGGGGGACAGGGGCGTCCGGCTACACCTTC. It encodes CASSQDGGTGASGYTF.

The chain is built from TRBV18 and TRBJ2-1; 13 nucleotides match TRBD2. There are 17 residues in the CDR3. The J segment lost 5 bases and the V segment lost 0 bases, leaving 4 bases of the junction unmatched. The V gene's germline CDR1 is KGHSH and CDR2 LQKENI. CDR3: CASSPPGLAGLNNEQFF. The CDR3 coding sequence is TGTGCCAGCTCACCACCGGGACTAGCGGGATTGAACAATGAGCAGTTCTTC.

The chain uses TRBV28 and TRBJ1-1; 7 positions match TRBD1. This CDR3 spans 17 amino acids. The V segment lost 4 bases and the J segment 0 bases; nucleotides outside the gene matches: 11. Per germline, CDR1 MDHEN and CDR2 SYDVKM. The CDR3 coding sequence is TGTGCCAGCAGTTGGGGGACAGCAAGGAACTTGAACACTGAAGCTTTCTTT. Translated: CASSWGTARNLNTEAFF. Filled out from reference TRBV28 and TRBJ1-1, the complete variable domain reads DVKVTQSSRYLVKRTGEKVFLECVQDMDHENMFWYRQDPGLGLRLIYFSYDVKMKEKGDIPEGYSVSREKKERFSLILESASTNQTSMYLCASSWGTARNLNTEAFFGQGTRLTVV.

The chain recombines TRBV28 with TRBJ1-6; D unclear. V gave up 6 bases and J gave up 9 bases, with 15 bases separating them. Germline V gene lookup returns CDR1 MDHEN and CDR2 SYDVKM. This CDR3 has 14 residues. The CDR3 bases are TGTGCCAGCAGCCCCCCGGGCCCGGGTTCACCCCTCCACTTT. Its translation: CASSPPGPGSPLHF.

This chain joins TRBV4-1 and TRBJ2-7; weak D call: TRBD2 (5 bases). The CDR3 is 15 amino acids. Trimming stripped 0 bases from V and 0 bases from J, with 9 bases between. From germline, CDR1 is MGHRA and CDR2 YSYEKL. CDR3 sequence (DNA): TGCGCCAGCAGCCAAGAAGAGCGGAGCTCCTACGAGCAGTACTTC. Translation gives CASSQEERSSYEQYF.

The CDR3 DNA reads as TGTGCCAGCAGTTTGCAGGGGAGGCAGCCCCAGCATTTT. Encoded protein: CASSLQGRQPQHF. The chain has TRBV28 and TRBJ1-5; D perhaps matches TRBD1 (6 bases). Germline V gene sequence: CDR1 MDHEN, CDR2 SYDVKM. Between the trimmed V and J ends, which lost 3 bases and 7 bases, there was a span of 10 bases. The CDR3 runs 13 residues.